Sequencing of this TCR beta chain was carried out in a study of siplizumab effects on memory and regulatory T cells (dated by TCRdb to between 2017 and 2020). About the study as a whole: The effect of the anti-CD2 antibody siplizumab on alloreactive T-cell subsets was examined in allogeneic mixed lymphocyte reactions constructed from human PBMCs.

Library generation was performed with the immunoSEQ multiplex PCR assay. Roughly 10^5 TCR templates per sample were assayed on the deep sequencing platform. Genomic DNA extracted from sorted T cells was used for TCRbeta CDR3 sequencing. The published analysis was carried out like this. The R programming language was used for clonal analysis of TCRbeta CDR3 data. Unstimulated samples were compared with post-reaction CFSE-low samples to define alloreactive CD4+ and CD8+ clones. Regulatory or non-regulatory origin of alloreactive CD4+ clones was assigned by matching sequences to the sorted unstimulated Treg and non-Treg repertoires. TCRdb re-hosts the immuneACCESS table, in-frame sequences only. Its copies lack some clones; in the studies checked, an unresolved V gene accounts for under half of them, and the cause for the rest is not known. V and J calls and clone size are given by that table; D and trimming were obtained from the DNA. In all, the sample holds approximately 100,000 clones, and 94% of those were seen once. The ten most abundant clones make up around 0.6% of the sample.

Sorted unstimulated T cells and proliferating T cells recovered from mixed lymphocyte reactions were subjected to TCRbeta CDR3 sequencing. Fresh whole blood from fewer than 12 HLA-typed healthy donors was used to isolate PBMCs. Unstimulated CD4+ regulatory T cells were FACS-sorted to map the origin of alloreactive clones. In the germline V gene, CDR1 corresponds to SGHRS and CDR2 to YFSETQ. The V end gives up 0 bases and the J end 0 bases, leaving 5 bases in the junction not matched to a gene. The CDR3 measures 17 amino acids from cysteine to phenylalanine. Just the 51-base CDR3 DNA is kept, in frame starting at base 1. Comments on this clone: Its antigen is not yet known. Qualities for individual bases were not recorded, and no much larger clone is one base off.

Study-level results and caveats: Of the alloreactive CD4+ clones that could be mapped, the Treg-derived share averaged roughly 69% with siplizumab compared with approximately 25% in control reactions. Unstimulated naive T cells appeared to be more diverse than memory T cells, and naive cells seemed to make a substantial contribution to the alloresponse. Siplizumab significantly lowered the cumulative frequency of alloreactive sequences that could be traced to unstimulated CD4+ memory T cells. Whether proliferating Tregs from siplizumab cultures were suppressive was not functionally confirmed. Because sequences below about 10^-5 frequency were poorly captured, only a minor fraction of alloreactive clones could be mapped to unstimulated subsets. A naive or memory phenotype could not be assigned to roughly 80-95% of proliferating CD4+ or CD8+ clones.

The source material was Tregs sorted from blood. The chain is made from TRBV5-1 and TRBJ2-3, and TRBD2 aligns with 9 junction nucleotides. This receptor was identified in a human donor in good health. The DNA is as follows: TGCGCCAGCAGCTTGGCCCGCACTAGCGGGAGCACAGATACGCAGTATTTT. This gives the protein CASSLARTSGSTDTQYF.